The 7 T cell receptor beta chains given below trace back to one sample, sequenced in a study of shared clonotypes between healthy human individuals. The protocol was immunoSEQ multiplex PCR, while the TCRdb copy is restricted to in-frame clones and leaves out a portion. Among roughly 700,000 clones, roughly 88% were seen once, and the ten largest hold 34%. Sequenced material: memory CD8+ T cells from PBMCs. The subset denotes: CD45RO+ cells pooled with CCR7-negative TemRA cells. Source of these receptors: a man aged 18 to 30 in good health. Some clones in this sample may be carry-over from other donors' samples.

The chain couples TRBV7-6 to TRBJ1-5; D is unresolved. V dropped 1 base and J dropped 7 bases, with 14 bases sitting between them. The CDR3 has 15 residues. Germline CDR1 is SGHVS and CDR2 is FNYEAQ. The CDR3 nucleotides are TGTGCCAGCAGCTTAGGATCAGGTTTTATCCAGCCCCAGCATTTT. Protein: CASSLGSGFIQPQHF.

This chain joins TRBV4-3 and TRBJ1-3; D is ambiguous. Germline V gene data show CDR1 as LGHNA and CDR2 as YSLEER. This CDR3 is 19 amino acids long. Trimming shortened V by 0 bases and J by 3 bases, and 21 bases separated the two germline ends. For the CDR3, the DNA is TGCGCCAGCAGCCAAGATGCCCTATCAGTTCGCGACTTTGGAAACACCATATATTTT. Translation gives CASSQDALSVRDFGNTIYF.

This CDR3 is CASSLSEGSTDTQYF. DNA for the CDR3: TGTGCCAGCAGCTTAAGTGAGGGCTCCACAGATACGCAGTATTTT. This chain links TRBV7-2 with TRBJ2-3, with D perhaps TRBD2 (5 bases). Trimming left V 2 bases short and J 2 bases short, with 11 bases between. In germline, CDR1 is SGHTA, CDR2 FQGNSA. CDR3 length: 15 amino acids.

The chain combines TRBV9 with TRBJ2-2; D may be TRBD1 or TRBD2 (5 bases each). Between the trimmed V and J ends, which lost 5 bases and 1 base, there was a span of 12 bases. Germline CDR1 SGDLS, CDR2 YYNGEE. There are 15 residues in the CDR3. CDR3 coding DNA: TGTGCCAGCAGTGAGTGGGACCAGAACACCGGGGAGCTGTTTTTT. It translates to CASSEWDQNTGELFF.

This clone came up once. The V and J genes are TRBV18 and TRBJ2-7; D call uncertain. Germline CDR1 and CDR2: KGHSH and LQKENI. V lost 4 bases and J 2 bases, leaving 21 bases between the germline ends. This CDR3 contains 17 residues. CDR3 sequence reads: CASSHGPEKLPTYEQYF. The CDR3 DNA reads TGTGCCAGCTCACACGGGCCAGAGAAGCTACCTACCTACGAGCAGTACTTC.

The CDR3 region has the DNA TGTGCCAGCTTCCTAGAACTGGGGGTGATCGGTGGCTACACCTTC. Its translation: CASFLELGVIGGYTF. The chain employs TRBV18 and TRBJ1-2; D perhaps matches TRBD1 (5 bases). V was cut by 7 bases and J by 7 bases, with 22 bases left in between. This CDR3 contains 15 residues. Germline-derived CDR1 and CDR2 are KGHSH and LQKENI.

As regards this clone: Given a much more abundant clone one base away, this may be a read error. The J gene is TRBJ2-7, the V gene TRBV5-1, with D possibly being TRBD2 (6 bases). The V gene's germline CDR1 is SGHRS and CDR2 YFSETQ. CDR3 length equals 15 residues. The CDR3 nucleotides are TGCGCCAGCAGCTGGTTTAGCGGCAGCTCCTACGAGCAGTGCTTC. Translating it yields CASSWFSGSSYEQCF.